Reported below is one TCR beta chain. The sample belongs to a study of blood T cell repertoires in COVID-19. CDR3 length: 13 residues. Germline CDR1 is MNHNS and CDR2 is SASEGT. The ends were cut back, 1 base at V and 14 bases at J, with 14 bases in the middle. Sequencing was performed with immunoSEQ multiplex PCR; in TCRdb, only in-frame clones are kept and a portion is missing. The table records 150,000 to 200,000 clones, 60% to 80% of them present only once. The sequence was obtained from a woman aged 45-65 years who had recovered from COVID-19. The sequenced sample consisted of PBMCs or T cells enriched from blood (not recorded which). The chain has TRBV6-1 and TRBJ1-4; D might be TRBD1 (5 bases). CDR3 loop: CASSEESGLRLFF. Written as DNA, the CDR3 is TGTGCCAGCAGTGAAGAGTCGGGACTCCGCCTGTTTTTT.